The present entry profiles one TCR beta chain with its context. The data were taken from a study of blood T cell repertoires in COVID-19. The germline V gene has CDR1 MGHDK and CDR2 SYGVNS. Deletions cut 4 bases from V and 4 bases from J, with 13 bases between. This CDR3 region has 14 residues. TCRdb's table, derived via immunoSEQ multiplex PCR, lists solely in-frame clones and lacks some. This sample has about 220,000 clones, with about four fifths found just once. Recovered status applied to Cohort 3 donors who had two consecutive negative PCRs. It also applied to those with clearance or with symptom resolution.

The sequenced material came from PBMCs or T cells enriched from blood (not recorded which). This sequence originates from a woman aged 55 to 70 who had recovered from COVID-19. The rearrangement links TRBV25-1 to TRBJ1-2; D unclear. CDR3 residues: CASSVEERTYGYTF. CDR3 nucleotide sequence: TGTGCCAGCAGTGTGGAGGAGAGAACCTATGGCTACACCTTC.